One and the same sample provided the 23 T cell receptor beta chains below, sequenced in a study of T-cell reconstitution after alpha-beta-depleted transplantation in children. A library of TCRbeta sequences, prepared with unique molecular identifiers, was generated. TCRdb ran MiXCR on the PCR reads and lists one entry per CDR3 protein. Here the sample spans 250,000 to 350,000 distinct CDR3 sequences, more than 8% being singletons. The specimen comprised PBMCs from the stem cell graft donor, sampled from the stem cell graft. The receptors derive from a human donor who donated a stem cell graft to a child with SCID.

This clonotype was seen at least ten times. Germline and junction disagree at one end, which may indicate a read error. The chain couples TRBV5-1 to TRBJ2-3; 8 bases map to TRBD2. This CDR3 has 12 residues. Germline V lookup: CDR1 SGHRS, CDR2 YFSETQ. The CDR3 reads CASSPSGDTQYF. The CDR3 DNA reads TGTGCCAGCAGCCCTAGCGGGGATACGCAGTATTTT.

This clonotype was seen only a few times. The chain combines TRBV12-3 or TRBV12-4 with TRBJ2-2; 8 bases agree with TRBD1. The CDR3 has 16 residues. The trim removed 5 bases at V and 7 bases at J, leaving 12 bases unmatched. CDR3 in DNA: TGTGCCAGCAGTCTCCGCGCCAGGGGGCTGGGCGGGGAGCTGTTTTTT. Its protein is CASSLRARGLGGELFF.

This clonotype was counted many times. The chain carries TRBV12-3 or TRBV12-4 and TRBJ2-5; TRBD1 matches at 7 bases. This CDR3 has 12 amino acids. The J segment lost 5 bases and the V segment lost 6 bases, leaving 3 bases of the junction unmatched. DNA for the CDR3: TGTGCCAGCAGACAGGGGATCGAGACCCAGTACTTC. Protein product: CASRQGIETQYF.

This clonotype was seen many times. The rearrangement uses TRBV7-2 and TRBJ1-1; D call uncertain. CDR1 and CDR2 from the germline V gene are SGHTA and FQGNSA. Between the trimmed V and J ends, which lost 0 bases and 3 bases, there was a span of 2 bases. The CDR3 loop spans 12 amino acids. The CDR3 region is CASSLAHTEAFF. CDR3 nucleotides: TGTGCCAGCAGCTTAGCGCACACTGAAGCTTTCTTT.

The chain joins TRBV7-8 to TRBJ2-1; 13 nucleotides match TRBD2. V gave up 6 bases and J gave up 8 bases; unmatched junction bases: 7. There are 15 residues in the CDR3. Germline V lookup: CDR1 SGHVS, CDR2 FQNEAQ. CDR3 loop: CASRPLAGGLYEQFF. As DNA, the CDR3 is TGTGCCAGCAGGCCACTAGCGGGGGGGCTCTATGAGCAGTTCTTC.

A few counts support this clonotype. The gene calls are TRBV5-5 and TRBJ2-7; D might be TRBD2 (6 bases). The V gene's germline CDR1 is SGHKS and CDR2 YYEKEE (reference sequence). The CDR3 contains 15 residues. V was cut by 0 bases and J by 3 bases, with 13 bases left in between. The CDR3 DNA sequence: TGTGCCAGCAGCTTGGGGGGGGACGGAAACTACGAGCAGTACTTC. This gives the protein CASSLGGDGNYEQYF.

V is TRBV6-5 and J is TRBJ2-1; the D is unclear. This CDR3 spans 16 amino acids. Trimming stripped 2 bases from V and 1 base from J, with 12 bases between. Germline values: CDR1 MNHEY, CDR2 SVGAGI. The CDR3 region has the DNA TGTGCCAGCAGTTACCCGGACCGTTGGTCCTACAATGAGCAGTTCTTC. Protein sequence: CASSYPDRWSYNEQFF.

This clonotype occurred many times. The rearrangement links TRBV7-8 to TRBJ2-4, with TRBD1 identical over 8 bases. The CDR3 covers 15 residues. After removal of 4 bases from V and 4 bases from J, the junction contained 6 bases not matched to a gene. CDR1 is SGHVS and CDR2 is FQNEAQ in the germline V gene. The CDR3 sequence: CASSSGTGGKNIQYF. The CDR3 DNA reads TGTGCCAGCAGCTCAGGGACAGGTGGAAAAAACATTCAGTACTTC.

This sequence joins TRBV20-1 and TRBJ1-5, with D perhaps matching TRBD1 (5 bases). The V end was cut by 6 bases, the J end by 0 bases, with 12 bases between. The V gene's germline CDR1 is DFQATT and CDR2 SNEGSKA (reference sequence). This CDR3 spans 14 amino acids. This CDR3 is CSALADNSNQPQHF. As DNA, the CDR3 is TGCAGTGCCCTGGCGGACAATAGCAATCAGCCCCAGCATTTT.

This clonotype was recorded at least ten times. CDR3 sequence: CASSLEGNSPLHF. DNA of the CDR3: TGCGCCAGCAGCTTGGAAGGGAATTCACCCCTCCACTTT. V usage is TRBV5-1 and J usage is TRBJ1-6; D is unclear. CDR1 and CDR2 (germline): SGHRS, YFSETQ. CDR3 length: 13 amino acids. Trimming left V 0 bases short and J 7 bases short, with 5 bases between. Together with reference TRBV5-1 and TRBJ1-6, the CDR3 gives the full variable domain: KAGVTQTPRYLIKTRGQQVTLSCSPISGHRSVSWYQQTPGQGLQFLFEYFSETQRNKGNFPGRFSGRQFSNSRSEMNVSTLELGDSALYLCASSLEGNSPLHFGNGTRLTVT.

This clonotype occurred a few times. The CDR3 is CASSPGRGVNTEAFF. The CDR3 nucleotides are TGTGCCAGCAGCCCAGGAAGAGGGGTGAACACTGAAGCTTTCTTT. The chain couples TRBV3-1 to TRBJ1-1; possible D gene TRBD1, 5 bases. The CDR3 sequence is 15 residues long. V lost 4 bases and J 0 bases, leaving 12 bases between the germline ends. The germline V gene has CDR1 LGHDT and CDR2 YNNKEL (reference sequence).

The chain joins TRBV14 to TRBJ2-7; possible D gene TRBD2, 5 bases. The CDR3 has 16 amino acids. The V end was cut by 2 bases, the J end by 2 bases, with 16 bases between. Germline V gene sequence: CDR1 SGHDN, CDR2 FVKESK. DNA of the CDR3: TGTGCCAGCAGCCAACTAGGGAGTACTCTTGCCTACGAGCAGTACTTC. This translates into CASSQLGSTLAYEQYF.

V is TRBV12-3 or TRBV12-4 and J is TRBJ1-6; D not certain. This CDR3 region has 12 residues. V was shortened by 5 bases and J by 10 bases, with 9 bases between the two germline ends. CDR3 region: CASSLPGSPLHF. CDR3 nucleotide sequence: TGTGCCAGCAGTCTCCCCGGGTCACCCCTCCACTTT.

This clonotype was observed a few times. V gene TRBV20-1 combines with J gene TRBJ2-3; 8 bases align to TRBD1. This CDR3 region has 18 residues. Germline CDR1 and CDR2: DFQATT and SNEGSKA (reference sequence). Trimming removed 5 bases from V and 2 bases from J; junction bases left unmatched: 18. Here the CDR3 DNA reads TGCAGTGCTGGCCATAGTGGGCAGGGGGCCCGACACACAGATACGCAGTATTTT. This gives the protein CSAGHSGQGARHTDTQYF.

The V call is TRBV5-5, the J call TRBJ2-1; D is ambiguous. Germline loops: CDR1 SGHKS, CDR2 YYEKEE (reference sequence). There are 15 residues in the CDR3. V was clipped by 2 bases and J by 8 bases, with 17 bases between them. The CDR3 sequence is CASSFRQEQYYEQFF. CDR3 nucleotides: TGTGCCAGCAGCTTCAGACAAGAACAATACTATGAGCAGTTCTTC.

The table lists this clonotype with many counts. This chain connects TRBV7-8 to TRBJ1-5; D might be TRBD1 (5 bases). This CDR3 is 15 amino acids long. V shed 3 bases and J shed 1 base, with 10 bases lying between them. CDR1 and CDR2 from the germline V gene are SGHVS and FQNEAQ. The CDR3 loop is CASSFGGLSNQPQHF. CDR3 in DNA: TGTGCCAGCAGCTTTGGGGGTTTGAGCAATCAGCCCCAGCATTTT.

The CDR3 DNA reads as TGTGCCAGCAGCCAGTATCGGCAGGGGGAAGATGGCTACACCTTC. Translation gives CASSQYRQGEDGYTF. The rearrangement joins TRBV5-8 to TRBJ1-2; 7 nucleotides match TRBD1. After removal of 4 bases from V and 6 bases from J, the junction contained 12 bases not matched to a gene. The CDR3 has 15 amino acids. CDR1 and CDR2 from the germline V gene are SGHTS and YDEGEE.

This clonotype occurred a few times. V usage is TRBV11-1 and J usage is TRBJ2-1, with D possibly TRBD2 on 7 matching bases. The V and J ends lost 5 bases and 1 base respectively, with 24 bases between them. The CDR3 runs to 19 residues. Germline CDR1 reads SGHAT; CDR2 reads FQDESV (reference sequence). This CDR3 is CASSLRQSWGRGSYNEQFF. The CDR3 bases are TGTGCCAGCAGCCTGAGGCAGAGTTGGGGGCGGGGGTCCTACAATGAGCAGTTCTTC.

The sample holds many counts of this clonotype. This rearrangement joins TRBV12-3 or TRBV12-4 to TRBJ2-3; 8 bases map to TRBD2. This CDR3 region has 16 residues. J gave up 2 bases and V 1 base, and 5 bases lay outside the gene matches. Written as DNA, the CDR3 is TGTGCCAGCAGTTTAGATATAGCGGGGCACACAGATACGCAGTATTTT. It yields the protein CASSLDIAGHTDTQYF.

This chain links TRBV7-9 with TRBJ2-7; 7 bases match TRBD1. CDR1 is SEHNR, CDR2 FQNEAQ, per germline (reference sequence). The CDR3 is 15 residues long. J gave up 3 bases and V 1 base, and 6 bases lay outside the gene matches. CDR3 residues: CASSLEGDRFYEQYF. CDR3 DNA sequence: TGTGCCAGCAGCTTAGAGGGGGACAGATTCTACGAGCAGTACTTC. Filled out from reference TRBV7-9 and TRBJ2-7, the complete variable domain reads DTGVSQNPRHKITKRGQNVTFRCDPISEHNRLYWYRQTLGQGPEFLTYFQNEAQLEKSRLLSDRFSAERPKGSFSTLEIQRTEQGDSAMYLCASSLEGDRFYEQYFGPGTRLTVT.

This clonotype has more than one count but fewer than ten. This chain joins TRBV19 and TRBJ1-5, with D hard to call. V lost 3 bases and J lost 2, with 11 bases in between. This CDR3 has 15 amino acids. The V gene's germline CDR1 is LNHDA and CDR2 SQIVND (reference sequence). The chain's CDR3 is CASSIALTGNQPQHF. Written as DNA, the CDR3 is TGTGCCAGTAGTATTGCCCTTACTGGCAATCAGCCCCAGCATTTT.

This clonotype was picked up many times. The chain couples TRBV12-3 or TRBV12-4 to TRBJ1-5; D not resolved. V lost 6 bases to trimming and J lost 2 bases, with 5 bases between them. There are 12 residues in the CDR3. The CDR3 region has the DNA TGTGCCAGCAGCTTTGGCAATCAGCCCCAGCATTTT. This translates into CASSFGNQPQHF.

Details on this clonotype: A much larger clone lies a single base off, so this may be a read error. This chain links TRBV29-1 with TRBJ2-7; D possibly corresponds to TRBD1 (6 bases). The germline V gene encodes CDR1 SQVTM and CDR2 ANQGSEA. Deletions cut 5 bases from V and 2 bases from J, with 10 bases between. There are 12 residues in the CDR3. Here the CDR3 reads CSVTRDTYEQYF. The CDR3 DNA follows: TGCAGCGTTACAAGGGACACCTACGAGCAGTACTTC.